This entry lists 22 T cell receptor beta chains sequenced from one sample in a study of high-grade serous ovarian cancer treatment subgroups. This table comes from immunoSEQ multiplex PCR, and its TCRdb copy is limited to in-frame clones, with some not included. The table has some 980 clones, around 70% seen once; the top ten hold 8% to 9%. Tumor samples were obtained before definitive surgery or chemotherapy. Sequencing was carried out using tumor tissue. The receptors here all came from a human donor with high-grade serous ovarian cancer.

The chain carries TRBV7-6 and TRBJ1-6; 7 bases map to TRBD1. CDR1 is SGHVS, CDR2 FNYEAQ, per germline. CDR3 length: 15 amino acids. V dropped 3 bases and J dropped 5; count of bases not matched to a gene: 4. The CDR3 coding sequence is TGTGCCAGCAGCTTTACAACAGGGGATAATTCACCCCTCCACTTT. Protein sequence: CASSFTTGDNSPLHF.

The chain's CDR3 is CASSAGLADKGTQYF. The CDR3 DNA reads as TGCGCCAGCAGCGCGGGACTAGCGGATAAGGGGACCCAGTACTTC. J is TRBJ2-5 and V is TRBV5-1, with TRBD2 identical over 11 bases. CDR1 is SGHRS and CDR2 is YFSETQ in the germline V gene. The CDR3 loop spans 15 amino acids. Trimming took 4 bases from V and 7 from J; bases not matched to a gene: 9.

This clone has just one count. The chain carries TRBV11-2 and TRBJ1-3; 9 bases fit TRBD1. The CDR3 contains 16 residues. The ends lost 4 bases at V and 1 base at J; junction bases unmatched: 5. Germline V gene data show CDR1 as SGHAT and CDR2 as FQNNGV. CDR3 in DNA: TGTGCCAGCAGCTCGCACGGGACAGGGTCTGGAAACACCATATATTTT. Translating it yields CASSSHGTGSGNTIYF.

The rearrangement uses TRBV7-3 and TRBJ1-2; no clear D. V lost 0 bases and J 6 bases, leaving 8 bases between the germline ends. CDR3 length: 13 amino acids. From germline, CDR1 is SGHTA and CDR2 FQGTGA. The CDR3 loop reads CASSLTRVDGYTF. Here the CDR3 DNA reads TGTGCCAGCAGCTTAACCCGGGTTGATGGCTACACCTTC.

The chain uses TRBV7-2 and TRBJ2-2; D ambiguous. This CDR3 has 14 residues. The germline CDR1 and CDR2 sequences are SGHTA and FQGNSA. Deletions cut 2 bases from V and 1 base from J, with 5 bases between. The CDR3, as DNA: TGTGCCAGCAGCTTACGACAGAACACCGGGGAGCTGTTTTTT. Translating it yields CASSLRQNTGELFF.

CDR3 sequence reads: CASSVQGAAGELFF. CDR3 DNA sequence: TGTGCCAGCAGCGTCCAGGGGGCAGCCGGGGAGCTGTTTTTT. The chain links TRBV9 to TRBJ2-2; TRBD1 matches 8 bases. The CDR3 contains 14 residues. Germline assignment: CDR1 SGDLS and CDR2 YYNGEE. The ends lost 2 bases at V and 6 bases at J; junction bases unmatched: 3.

The V call is TRBV7-2, the J call TRBJ2-1; D might be TRBD2 (6 bases). The CDR3 sequence is 15 residues long. Trimming left V 5 bases short and J 8 bases short, with 19 bases between. Germline V gene data show CDR1 as SGHTA and CDR2 as FQGNSA. CDR3 bases: TGTGCCAGCAGCCCCCCGGGACTCCGCTTCGATGAGCAGTTCTTC. Its protein product is CASSPPGLRFDEQFF.

This clone ranks as large. V usage is TRBV7-9 and J usage is TRBJ1-3; 8 nucleotides match TRBD1. This CDR3 is built from 15 residues. V was clipped by 5 bases and J by 4 bases; unmatched bases: 7. The germline gives CDR1 SEHNR, CDR2 FQNEAQ (reference sequence). CDR3 coding DNA: TGTGCCAGCAGCCCATCGACAGGGGTCGGAAACACCATATATTTT. Residues: CASSPSTGVGNTIYF.

The rearrangement links TRBV5-5 to TRBJ1-1; D possibly corresponds to TRBD1 (5 bases). The CDR3 has 13 amino acids. Trimming shortened V by 2 bases and J by 1 base, and 6 bases separated the two germline ends. Germline V gene sequence: CDR1 SGHKS, CDR2 YYEKEE (reference sequence). The CDR3 sequence is CASSFGQNTEAFF. In nucleotides, the CDR3 is TGTGCCAGCAGCTTCGGACAGAACACTGAAGCTTTCTTT.

The CDR3 DNA reads as TGTGCCAGCAGGGGCGACAGTTACCAAGAGACCCAGTACTTC. Protein sequence: CASRGDSYQETQYF. This chain connects TRBV28 to TRBJ2-5; a possible D gene is TRBD1 (5 bases). The CDR3 length is 14 residues. CDR1 and CDR2 from the germline V gene are MDHEN and SYDVKM. Trimming removed 6 bases at V and 0 bases at J, with 11 bases between.

This clone appeared a few times. The chain combines TRBV15 with TRBJ1-5; D gene uncertain. V was clipped by 5 bases and J by 4 bases, with 6 bases between them. From germline, CDR1 is LNHNV and CDR2 YYDKDF (reference sequence). This CDR3 region has 12 residues. Here the CDR3 reads CATSLSNQPQHF. CDR3 sequence (DNA): TGTGCCACCAGCCTTTCGAATCAGCCCCAGCATTTT.

In this sample, this clone turned up a few times. CDR3 sequence: CASSFRVSTEAFF. Written as DNA, the CDR3 is TGTGCCAGCAGCTTCCGGGTGAGCACTGAAGCTTTCTTT. The rearrangement joins TRBV5-8 to TRBJ1-1; D remains unclear. CDR3 size: 13 residues. The V and J ends lost 2 bases and 4 bases respectively, with 9 bases between them. Germline V gene sequence: CDR1 SGHTS, CDR2 YDEGEE.

This chain joins TRBV6-6 and TRBJ2-5; no reliable D call. Germline CDR1 MNHNY, CDR2 SVGAGI (reference sequence). Between the trimmed V and J ends, which lost 2 bases and 4 bases, there was a span of 5 bases. This CDR3 spans 12 amino acids. Written as DNA, the CDR3 is TGTGCCAGCAGTTACAGGGTAGAGACCCAGTACTTC. Its protein product is CASSYRVETQYF.

The sample holds one count of this clone. The rearrangement links TRBV11-3 to TRBJ2-1; the D is unclear. The CDR3 is 14 residues long. V dropped 1 base and J dropped 5 bases, with 9 bases sitting between them. Per germline, CDR1 SGHNT and CDR2 YENEEA. The CDR3 here is CASSLAGPNNEQFF. CDR3 coding DNA: TGTGCCAGCAGCTTAGCTGGCCCCAACAATGAGCAGTTCTTC.

The J gene is TRBJ2-3, the V gene TRBV5-1; 8 bases map to TRBD1. V lost 0 bases, J lost 2 bases, and 8 bases stayed unmatched. CDR3 length: 17 amino acids. Germline V gene lookup returns CDR1 SGHRS and CDR2 YFSETQ. The CDR3 here is CASSLGHRDRYTDTQYF. CDR3 nucleotides: TGCGCCAGCAGCTTGGGGCACCGGGACAGGTACACAGATACGCAGTATTTT.

This chain links TRBV7-6 with TRBJ2-3, with D uncertain. Germline V CDR1 and CDR2: SGHVS, FNYEAQ. The V end lost 1 base, the J end lost 4 bases, and 6 bases lay between the germline ends. This CDR3 has 13 residues. The CDR3 region is CASSLGGSDTQYF. In DNA, the CDR3 is TGTGCCAGCAGCTTAGGAGGTTCAGATACGCAGTATTTT.

The V call is TRBV7-6, the J call TRBJ2-1; 8 positions agree with TRBD1. CDR3 length: 15 amino acids. The V and J ends lost 5 bases and 1 base, in that order; junction bases with no gene match: 4. Germline V lookup: CDR1 SGHVS, CDR2 FNYEAQ. CDR3 DNA sequence: TGTGCCAGCAGCCTGACAGGGGCGTCCTACAATGAGCAGTTCTTC. Protein: CASSLTGASYNEQFF.

This clone was counted only a few times. Relative to the germline gene, one junction end is altered; a read error may explain this. The chain carries TRBV28 and TRBJ1-5; D unclear. CDR3 length equals 13 residues. Germline assignment: CDR1 MDHEN and CDR2 SYDVKM. The DNA of the CDR3 is TGTGCCAGCGGTTTAGTGGAACATCAGCCCCAGCATTTT. This gives the protein CASGLVEHQPQHF.

The chain combines TRBV2 with TRBJ2-4; D tentatively reads TRBD1 or TRBD2 (6 bases each). The CDR3 length is 16 residues. CDR1 and CDR2 (germline): SNHLY, FYNNEI. With 1 base removed from V and 5 bases from J, the gap between germline ends came to 15 bases. In DNA, the CDR3 is TGTGCCAGCAGTGAAGGGGAGGCTTACAGGGAAAACATTCAGTACTTC. Translated, it gives CASSEGEAYRENIQYF.

A remark on this clone: The germline gene is not matched at one end of the junction; a read error may be the cause. V is TRBV2 and J is TRBJ2-1, with 12 bases that match TRBD2. Per the germline V gene, CDR1 is SNHLY and CDR2 is FYNNEI. This CDR3 is 14 amino acids long. CDR3 sequence: CASSERLAGGIWVF. The CDR3 DNA reads as TGTGCCAGCAGTGAACGGCTAGCGGGGGGGATATGGGTCTTC.

The chain carries TRBV27 and TRBJ2-1, with a weak D call TRBD2 (5 bases). Looked up from germline, CDR1 is MNHEY and CDR2 is SMNVEV (reference sequence). Between the trimmed V and J ends, which lost 7 bases and 12 bases, there was a span of 22 bases. This CDR3 has 14 residues. The CDR3 nucleotides are TGTGCCAGCACCCGAGGCGGGCCTGGTGGGGTGCAGTTCTTC. It specifies CASTRGGPGGVQFF.

V gene TRBV5-1 combines with J gene TRBJ1-1, with D uncertain. The V end lost 4 bases, the J end lost 1 base, and 11 bases lay between the germline ends. Germline CDR1 reads SGHRS; CDR2 reads YFSETQ. The CDR3 extends over 14 amino acids. This CDR3 is CASSPALGNTEAFF. The DNA of the CDR3 is TGCGCCAGCAGCCCAGCCTTGGGGAACACTGAAGCTTTCTTT.